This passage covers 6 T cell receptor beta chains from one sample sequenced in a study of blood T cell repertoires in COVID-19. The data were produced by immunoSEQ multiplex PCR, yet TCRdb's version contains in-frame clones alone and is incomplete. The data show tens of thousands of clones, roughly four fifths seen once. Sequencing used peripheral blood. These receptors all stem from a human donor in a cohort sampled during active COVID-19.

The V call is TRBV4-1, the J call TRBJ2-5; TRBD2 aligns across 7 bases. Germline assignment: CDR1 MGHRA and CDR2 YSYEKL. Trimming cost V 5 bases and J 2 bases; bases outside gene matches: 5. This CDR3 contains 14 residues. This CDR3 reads CASSKGGGQETQYF. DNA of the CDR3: TGCGCCAGCAGCAAGGGCGGGGGTCAAGAGACCCAGTACTTC.

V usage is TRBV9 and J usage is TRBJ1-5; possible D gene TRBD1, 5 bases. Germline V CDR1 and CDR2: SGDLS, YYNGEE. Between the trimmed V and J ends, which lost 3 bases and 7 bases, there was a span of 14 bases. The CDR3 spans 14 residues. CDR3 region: CASSASGGGQPQHF. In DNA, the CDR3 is TGTGCCAGCAGCGCCAGTGGGGGGGGGCAGCCCCAGCATTTT.

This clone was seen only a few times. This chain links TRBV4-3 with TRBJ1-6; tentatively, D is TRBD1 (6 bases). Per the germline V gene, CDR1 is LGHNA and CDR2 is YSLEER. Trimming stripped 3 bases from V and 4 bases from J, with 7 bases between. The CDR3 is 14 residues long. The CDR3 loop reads CASSQDSYNSPLHF. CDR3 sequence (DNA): TGCGCCAGCAGCCAGGACAGTTATAATTCACCCCTCCACTTT.

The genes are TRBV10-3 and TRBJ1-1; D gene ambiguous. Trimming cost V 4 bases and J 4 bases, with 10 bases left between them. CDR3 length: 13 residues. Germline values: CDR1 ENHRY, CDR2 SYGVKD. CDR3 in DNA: TGTGCCATCAGTGTGAGGGAAACCACTGAAGCTTTCTTT. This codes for CAISVRETTEAFF.

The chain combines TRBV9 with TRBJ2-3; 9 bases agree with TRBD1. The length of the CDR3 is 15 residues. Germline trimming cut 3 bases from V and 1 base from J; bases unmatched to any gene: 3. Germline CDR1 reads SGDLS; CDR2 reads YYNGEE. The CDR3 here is CASSAGTGRTDTQYF. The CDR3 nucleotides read TGTGCCAGCAGCGCCGGGACAGGGCGCACAGATACGCAGTATTTT.

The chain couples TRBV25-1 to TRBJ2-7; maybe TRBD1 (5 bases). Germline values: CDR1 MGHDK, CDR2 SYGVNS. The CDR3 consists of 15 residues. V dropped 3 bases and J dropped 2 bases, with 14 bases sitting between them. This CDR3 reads CASSDPGDRAYEQYF. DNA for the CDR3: TGTGCCAGCAGTGACCCAGGCGACAGAGCCTACGAGCAGTACTTC.